Presented here are 15 T cell receptor beta chains from one specimen sequenced in a study of OX40 agonist ivuxolimab in advanced cancers. Generated by immunoSEQ multiplex PCR, the TCRdb table keeps only in-frame clones and is missing some. The repertoire holds roughly 26,000 clones, with about nine tenths as singletons. The sample here was CD4+ or CD8+ T cells sorted from blood, taken in a trial of the OX40 agonist ivuxolimab. These receptor sequences come from an adult with an advanced solid tumor such as melanoma, head and neck, liver or kidney cancer.

This chain uses TRBV15 with TRBJ1-2; no reliable D call. Trimming shortened V by 0 bases and J by 8 bases, and 19 bases separated the two germline ends. The CDR3 runs to 16 residues. Germline loops: CDR1 LNHNV, CDR2 YYDKDF (reference sequence). The CDR3: CATSRDSTLLTTGYTF. The DNA of the CDR3 is TGTGCCACCAGCAGAGATAGTACATTACTAACGACGGGCTACACCTTC.

V gene TRBV27 combines with J gene TRBJ2-5; D remains unclear. V lost 0 bases, J lost 5 bases, and 7 bases lay in between. The germline gives CDR1 MNHEY, CDR2 SMNVEV (reference sequence). This CDR3 has 13 residues. The CDR3, as DNA: TGTGCCAGCAGTTTATCCACGATGGAGACCCAGTACTTC. Translation gives CASSLSTMETQYF.

This clone has more than one count but fewer than ten. This chain links TRBV7-6 with TRBJ2-3, with 10 bases matching TRBD2. The CDR3 is made up of 18 amino acids. Trimming at V came to 0 bases and at J to 7 bases, leaving 13 bases not matched to a gene. Germline V gene sequence: CDR1 SGHVS, CDR2 FNYEAQ. The DNA for the CDR3 is TGTGCCAGCAGCTTAGCGGCCCAGCGGGGGGGTGCGTGGAATACGCAGTATTTT. This sequence encodes CASSLAAQRGGAWNTQYF. Full variable domain (rest looked up from reference TRBV7-6 and TRBJ2-3): GAGVSQSPRYKVTKRGQDVALRCDPISGHVSLYWYRQALGQGPEFLTYFNYEAQQDKSGLPNDRFSAERPEGSISTLTIQRTEQRDSAMYRCASSLAAQRGGAWNTQYFGPGTRLTVL.

Comments on this clone: Distinct nucleotide sequences in the sample also encode this CDR3. The chain carries TRBV7-9 and TRBJ1-5; D unclear. The CDR3 loop spans 14 amino acids. Trimming took off 0 bases at V and 2 bases at J, with 5 bases between the two ends. Germline loops: CDR1 SEHNR, CDR2 FQNEAQ (reference sequence). CDR3 DNA: TGTGCCAGCAGCTTAGCTGGAGGCAATCAGCCCCAGCATTTT. It translates to CASSLAGGNQPQHF.

The genes are TRBV7-9 and TRBJ1-4; a possible D gene is TRBD1 (5 bases). CDR1 and CDR2 from the germline V gene are SEHNR and FQNEAQ (reference sequence). The CDR3 is 16 amino acids. Trimming pared 4 bases from V and 2 bases from J, leaving 14 bases between. Written as DNA, the CDR3 is TGTGCCAGCAGCTCACTTACCGGGGGTACTAATGAAAAACTGTTTTTT. This gives the protein CASSSLTGGTNEKLFF.

The chain couples TRBV28 to TRBJ1-5; D not certain. The germline V gene has CDR1 MDHEN and CDR2 SYDVKM. The CDR3 spans 16 residues. The V and J ends lost 7 bases and 3 bases respectively, with 19 bases between them. CDR3 sequence: CASNRGVTVYNQPQHF. The CDR3 DNA reads TGTGCCAGCAACCGCGGGGTGACGGTTTACAATCAGCCCCAGCATTTT.

The rearrangement joins TRBV29-1 to TRBJ1-5; 7 nucleotides agree with TRBD1. Germline lookup yields CDR1 SQVTM and CDR2 ANQGSEA. Unmatched junction bases numbered 6, after V lost 7 bases and J lost 0 bases. This CDR3 has 14 amino acids. CDR3 nucleotide sequence: TGCAGCGCCTTAGGGACAGATAGCAATCAGCCCCAGCATTTT. Amino acid sequence: CSALGTDSNQPQHF.

This rearrangement joins TRBV9 to TRBJ1-3, with 7 bases identical to TRBD1. Germline assignment: CDR1 SGDLS and CDR2 YYNGEE. There are 15 residues in the CDR3. Trimming removed 4 bases from V and 0 bases from J; junction bases left unmatched: 4. The CDR3 sequence: CASSTGQSSGNTIYF. The CDR3, as DNA: TGTGCCAGCAGCACGGGACAGAGCTCTGGAAACACCATATATTTT.

This chain links TRBV11-3 with TRBJ2-1; weak D call: TRBD1 (7 bases). The CDR3 is made up of 16 amino acids. Trimming stripped 5 bases from V and 3 bases from J, with 17 bases between. Germline CDR1 reads SGHNT; CDR2 reads YENEEA. For the CDR3, the DNA is TGTGCCAGCAGCCCTCGGGGGACAGTGAGCTACAATGAGCAGTTCTTC. As protein: CASSPRGTVSYNEQFF.

J is TRBJ2-7 and V is TRBV27, with D maybe TRBD2 (5 bases). Germline assignment: CDR1 MNHEY and CDR2 SMNVEV (reference sequence). The V end lost 2 bases, the J end lost 0 bases, and 8 bases lay between the germline ends. The CDR3 contains 14 residues. CDR3 bases: TGTGCCAGCAGTTTAGTCGGGGACTCCTACGAGCAGTACTTC. Translation: CASSLVGDSYEQYF.

The genes are TRBV6-1 and TRBJ2-1; 9 positions agree with TRBD2. V shed 7 bases and J 9 bases; nucleotides not matched to a gene: 13. CDR1 is MNHNS and CDR2 is SASEGT in the germline V gene. The CDR3 runs to 15 residues. Here the CDR3 DNA reads TGTGCCAGCACGGGTTTAGCGGGAGAAGGGATTGAGCAGTTCTTC. Its protein product is CASTGLAGEGIEQFF.

The chain links TRBV7-9 to TRBJ2-3; 9 bases match TRBD2. The CDR3 length is 17 residues. Germline CDR1 reads SEHNR; CDR2 reads FQNEAQ (reference sequence). V lost 9 bases and J lost 5; bases outside the gene matches: 18. The CDR3 sequence is CARHPIRAGGMGDTQYF. The CDR3 nucleotides are TGTGCCAGACACCCTATCCGAGCGGGAGGAATGGGAGATACGCAGTATTTT.

The chain is built from TRBV15 and TRBJ2-5; 7 bases align to TRBD1. The CDR3 runs to 15 residues. The germline gives CDR1 LNHNV, CDR2 YYDKDF (reference sequence). V shed 3 bases, J shed 0 bases, and the junction held 4 bases outside the gene matches. In nucleotides, the CDR3 is TGTGCCACCAGCAGGGGGACAGAGTACCAAGAGACCCAGTACTTC. As protein: CATSRGTEYQETQYF.

The V gene is TRBV30, the J gene TRBJ1-6, with no clear D. Deletions cut 1 base from V and 10 bases from J, with 17 bases between. Germline V CDR1 and CDR2: GTSNPN, SVGIG (reference sequence). This CDR3 has 15 amino acids. The CDR3 bases are TGTGCCTGGAGTGACTCCTCGACCTGGCCGTCACCCCTCCACTTT. It is translated as CAWSDSSTWPSPLHF.

The V and J genes are TRBV5-1 and TRBJ1-5; 7 bases map to TRBD1. V shed 1 base and J 1 base; nucleotides not matched to a gene: 2. This CDR3 is 15 amino acids long. Germline-derived CDR1 and CDR2 are SGHRS and YFSETQ. CDR3 DNA sequence: TGCGCCAGCAGCTTGACAGGGGTAAGCAATCAGCCCCAGCATTTT. This encodes CASSLTGVSNQPQHF. Complete variable domain (other parts from reference TRBV5-1 and TRBJ1-5): KAGVTQTPRYLIKTRGQQVTLSCSPISGHRSVSWYQQTPGQGLQFLFEYFSETQRNKGNFPGRFSGRQFSNSRSEMNVSTLELGDSALYLCASSLTGVSNQPQHFGDGTRLSIL.